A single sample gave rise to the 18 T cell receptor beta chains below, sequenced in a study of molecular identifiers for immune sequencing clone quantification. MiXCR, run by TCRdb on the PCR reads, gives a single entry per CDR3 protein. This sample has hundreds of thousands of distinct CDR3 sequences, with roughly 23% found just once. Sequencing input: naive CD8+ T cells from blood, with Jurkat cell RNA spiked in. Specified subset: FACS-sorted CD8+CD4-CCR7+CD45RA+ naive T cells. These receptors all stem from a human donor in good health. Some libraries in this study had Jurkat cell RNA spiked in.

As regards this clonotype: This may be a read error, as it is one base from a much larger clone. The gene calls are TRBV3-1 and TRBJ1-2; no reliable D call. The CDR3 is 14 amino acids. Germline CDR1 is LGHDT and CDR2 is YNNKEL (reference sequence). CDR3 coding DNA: TGTGCCAGCAGCCCCTTCCGAGGGCCCTATGGCCACACCTTC. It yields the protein CASSPFRGPYGHTF.

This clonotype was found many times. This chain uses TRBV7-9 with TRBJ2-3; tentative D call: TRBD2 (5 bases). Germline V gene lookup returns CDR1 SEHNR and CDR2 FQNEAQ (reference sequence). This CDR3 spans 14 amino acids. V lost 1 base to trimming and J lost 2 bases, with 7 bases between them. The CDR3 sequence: CASSLVEATDTQYF. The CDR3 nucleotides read TGTGCCAGCAGCTTAGTGGAGGCCACAGATACGCAGTATTTT.

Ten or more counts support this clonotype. This chain's CDR3 is CASSSPQRDTEAFF. CDR3 DNA sequence: TGTGCCAGCAGCTCCCCACAGAGAGACACTGAAGCTTTCTTT. The rearrangement uses TRBV12-3 or TRBV12-4 and TRBJ1-1; D not resolved. The length of the CDR3 is 14 residues. The V end lost 6 bases, the J end lost 3 bases, and 14 bases lay between the germline ends.

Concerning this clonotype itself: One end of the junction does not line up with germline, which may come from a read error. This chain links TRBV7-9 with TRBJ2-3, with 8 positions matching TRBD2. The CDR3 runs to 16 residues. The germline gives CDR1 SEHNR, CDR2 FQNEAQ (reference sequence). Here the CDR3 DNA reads TGTGCCAGCAGCCCCCTATCAGCGGGGGCTACAGATATGCAGTATTTT. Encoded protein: CASSPLSAGATDMQYF.

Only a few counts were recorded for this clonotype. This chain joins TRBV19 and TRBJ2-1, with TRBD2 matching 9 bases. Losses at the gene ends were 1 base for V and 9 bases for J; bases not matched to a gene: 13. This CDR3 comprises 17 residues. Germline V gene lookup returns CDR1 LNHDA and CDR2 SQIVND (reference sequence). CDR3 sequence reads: CASSIVYGLAPGGEQFF. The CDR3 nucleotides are TGTGCCAGTAGTATAGTGTACGGACTAGCGCCCGGCGGTGAGCAGTTCTTC.

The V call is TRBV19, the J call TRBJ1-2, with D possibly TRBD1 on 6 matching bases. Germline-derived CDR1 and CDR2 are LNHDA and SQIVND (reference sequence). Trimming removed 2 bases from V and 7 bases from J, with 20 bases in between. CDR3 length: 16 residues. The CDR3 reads CASSIFRTGRRSGYTF. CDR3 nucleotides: TGTGCCAGTAGTATATTCCGAACAGGGAGGAGGAGTGGCTACACCTTC.

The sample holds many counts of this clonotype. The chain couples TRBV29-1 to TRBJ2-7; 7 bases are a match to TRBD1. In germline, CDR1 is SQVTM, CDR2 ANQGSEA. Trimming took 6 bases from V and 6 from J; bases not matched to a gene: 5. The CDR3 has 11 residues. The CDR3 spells CSVETGIEQYF. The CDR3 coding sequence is TGCAGCGTGGAGACAGGGATCGAGCAGTACTTC.

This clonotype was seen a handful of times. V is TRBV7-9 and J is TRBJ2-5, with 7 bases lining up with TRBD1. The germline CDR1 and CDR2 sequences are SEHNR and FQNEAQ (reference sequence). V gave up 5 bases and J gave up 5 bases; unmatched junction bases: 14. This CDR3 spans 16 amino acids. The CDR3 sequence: CASSPTTGPRMETQYF. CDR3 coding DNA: TGTGCCAGCAGCCCGACGACAGGGCCTAGGATGGAGACCCAGTACTTC.

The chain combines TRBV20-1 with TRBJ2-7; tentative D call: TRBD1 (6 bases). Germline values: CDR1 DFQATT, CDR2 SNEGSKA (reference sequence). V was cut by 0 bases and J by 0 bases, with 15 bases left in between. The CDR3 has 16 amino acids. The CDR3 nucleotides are TGCAGTGCTAGAGATATGGCGACAGGTAGCTCCTACGAGCAGTACTTC. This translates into CSARDMATGSSYEQYF.

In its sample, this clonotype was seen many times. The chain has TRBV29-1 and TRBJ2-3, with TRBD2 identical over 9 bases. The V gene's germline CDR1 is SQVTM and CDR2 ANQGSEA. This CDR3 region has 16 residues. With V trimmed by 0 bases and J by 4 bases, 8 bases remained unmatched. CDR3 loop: CSVEDQSGRSADTQYF. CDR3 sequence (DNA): TGCAGCGTTGAAGATCAAAGCGGGAGGTCGGCAGATACGCAGTATTTT.

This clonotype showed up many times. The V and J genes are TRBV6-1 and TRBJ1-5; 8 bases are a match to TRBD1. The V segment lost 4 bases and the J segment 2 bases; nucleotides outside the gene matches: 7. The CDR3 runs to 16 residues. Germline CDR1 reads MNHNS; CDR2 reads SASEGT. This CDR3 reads CASSAGTGGGNQPQHF. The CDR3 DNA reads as TGTGCCAGCAGTGCCGGGACAGGCGGCGGCAATCAGCCCCAGCATTTT.

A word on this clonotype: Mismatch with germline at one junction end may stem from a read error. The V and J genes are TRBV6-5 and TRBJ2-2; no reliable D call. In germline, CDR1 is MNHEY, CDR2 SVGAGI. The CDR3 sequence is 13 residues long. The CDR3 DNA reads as TGTGCCAGCAGTAACTCTTCAACCGGGGAGCTGTTTTTT. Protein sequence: CASSNSSTGELFF.

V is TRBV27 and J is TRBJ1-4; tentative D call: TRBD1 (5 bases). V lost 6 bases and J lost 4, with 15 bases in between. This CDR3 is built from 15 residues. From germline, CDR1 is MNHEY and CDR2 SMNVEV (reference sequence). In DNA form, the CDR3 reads TGTGCCAGCAGCACGGGGACGGATAATAATGAAAAACTGTTTTTT. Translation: CASSTGTDNNEKLFF.

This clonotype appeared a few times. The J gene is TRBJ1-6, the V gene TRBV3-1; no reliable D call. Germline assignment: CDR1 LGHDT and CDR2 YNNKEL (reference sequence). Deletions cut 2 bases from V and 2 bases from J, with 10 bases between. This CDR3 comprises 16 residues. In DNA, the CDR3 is TGTGCCAGCAGCCAAACCACGGAGGCCTATAATTCACCCCTCCACTTT. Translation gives CASSQTTEAYNSPLHF.

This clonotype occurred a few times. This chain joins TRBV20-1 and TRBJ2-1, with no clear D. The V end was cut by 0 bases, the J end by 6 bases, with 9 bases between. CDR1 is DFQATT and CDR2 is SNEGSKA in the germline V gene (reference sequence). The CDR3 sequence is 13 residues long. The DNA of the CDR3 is TGCAGTGCTAGAGATTTTGGGCGCAATGAGCAGTTCTTC. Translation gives CSARDFGRNEQFF.

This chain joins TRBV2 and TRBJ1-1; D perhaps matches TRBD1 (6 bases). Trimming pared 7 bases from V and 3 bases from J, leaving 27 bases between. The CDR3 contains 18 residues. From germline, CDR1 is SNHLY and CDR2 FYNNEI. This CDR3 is CASNARVGGASEDTEAFF. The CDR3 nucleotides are TGTGCCAGCAACGCCCGCGTTGGGGGGGCCAGTGAGGACACTGAAGCTTTCTTT.

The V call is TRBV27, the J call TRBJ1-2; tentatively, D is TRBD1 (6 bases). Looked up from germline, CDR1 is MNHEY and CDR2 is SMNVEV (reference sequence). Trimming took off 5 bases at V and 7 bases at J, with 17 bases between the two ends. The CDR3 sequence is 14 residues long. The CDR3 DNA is TGTGCCAGCAGTCCGACTCTCACAGGGACTGGCTACACCTTC. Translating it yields CASSPTLTGTGYTF.

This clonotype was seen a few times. The CDR3 reads CASSQAGTGPGNTIYF. The CDR3 DNA sequence: TGTGCCAGCAGCCAGGCCGGGACTGGTCCGGGAAACACCATATATTTT. The rearrangement joins TRBV5-4 to TRBJ1-3; a possible D gene is TRBD1 (5 bases). Germline values: CDR1 SGHNT, CDR2 YYREEE (reference sequence). The V gene lost 4 bases and the J gene lost 4 bases, with 18 bases spanning the gap. CDR3 length: 16 residues.